One sample yielded the 13 T cell receptor beta chains listed below, sequenced in a study of T cell responses to AZD1222 COVID-19 vaccine. Profiling relied on immunoSEQ multiplex PCR, and the TCRdb table lists in-frame clones only, not all of them. The sample yields tens of thousands of clones, approximately 86% seen once. Sequencing used peripheral blood, obtained on day 0 of AZD1222 vaccination. The source of these receptors is an adult in good health.

This clone was seen a handful of times. The chain employs TRBV6-6 and TRBJ2-5; 12 nucleotides line up with TRBD2. This CDR3 spans 15 amino acids. V lost 6 bases, J lost 1 base, and 3 bases stayed unmatched. Germline CDR1 MNHNY, CDR2 SVGAGI (reference sequence). The CDR3 sequence: CASRGTSGPQETQYF. CDR3 nucleotides: TGTGCCAGCAGAGGGACTAGCGGGCCCCAAGAGACCCAGTACTTC.

This chain connects TRBV9 to TRBJ2-1; D is uncertain. V was cut by 6 bases and J by 0 bases, with 13 bases left in between. The CDR3 length is 15 residues. Germline V lookup: CDR1 SGDLS, CDR2 YYNGEE. The CDR3 bases are TGTGCCAGCACACGTACGGCCAGCTCCTACAATGAGCAGTTCTTC. Residues: CASTRTASSYNEQFF.

The V call is TRBV30, the J call TRBJ2-1, with TRBD2 matching 8 bases. The length of the CDR3 is 14 residues. J lost 1 base, V lost 5 bases, and 4 bases had no gene match. Germline CDR1 GTSNPN, CDR2 SVGIG (reference sequence). The CDR3 DNA follows: TGTGCCTGGGAACTAGCGGCTTCCTACAATGAGCAGTTCTTC. Its protein product is CAWELAASYNEQFF.

The J gene is TRBJ1-1, the V gene TRBV19; TRBD1 matches 7 bases. The CDR3 is 14 residues long. Germline CDR1 reads LNHDA; CDR2 reads SQIVND (reference sequence). V was pared by 4 bases and J by 7 bases, with 9 bases of the junction left unmatched. CDR3 bases: TGTGCCAGTAGTAGCTACGGGACAGCGGATGAAGCTTTCTTT. Its translation is CASSSYGTADEAFF.

Only a few counts were recorded for this clone. This sequence joins TRBV7-9 and TRBJ2-6; 8 bases fit TRBD1. Unmatched junction bases numbered 12, after V lost 5 bases and J lost 0 bases. The CDR3 runs 19 residues. The V gene's germline CDR1 is SEHNR and CDR2 FQNEAQ (reference sequence). The chain's CDR3 is CASSHPDRVFSSGANVLTF. CDR3 nucleotide sequence: TGTGCCAGCAGCCACCCGGACAGGGTTTTCTCCTCTGGGGCCAACGTCCTGACTTTC.

The chain has TRBV3-1 (or the pseudogene TRBV3-2) and TRBJ2-6; D remains unclear. The CDR3 has 13 amino acids. Germline V CDR1 and CDR2: LGHDT, YNNKEL (reference sequence). Trimming stripped 6 bases from V and 2 bases from J, with 5 bases between. The CDR3 region is CASRTAGANVLTF. DNA for the CDR3: TGTGCCAGCAGGACGGCTGGGGCCAACGTCCTGACTTTC.

The chain's CDR3 is CASSLEGEQYF. DNA for the CDR3: TGTGCCAGCAGTTTAGAGGGCGAGCAGTACTTC. The rearrangement uses TRBV27 and TRBJ2-7, with D perhaps matching TRBD2 (5 bases). Germline loops: CDR1 MNHEY, CDR2 SMNVEV (reference sequence). Trimming took 2 bases from V and 6 from J, leaving 5 bases between them. This CDR3 has 11 amino acids.

This clone was detected a few times. The sample has other DNA sequences that encode this CDR3 too. The V gene is TRBV18, the J gene TRBJ1-1, with D hard to call. The V gene's germline CDR1 is KGHSH and CDR2 LQKENI. The CDR3 contains 14 residues. V lost 0 bases and J lost 0, with 5 bases in between. The CDR3: CASSPPGLNTEAFF. CDR3 DNA sequence: TGTGCCAGCTCACCACCGGGTCTGAACACTGAAGCTTTCTTT.

This rearrangement joins TRBV9 to TRBJ2-7; 15 nucleotides agree with TRBD2. The CDR3 extends over 18 amino acids. V was pared by 4 bases and J by 0 bases, with 8 bases of the junction left unmatched. Germline V lookup: CDR1 SGDLS, CDR2 YYNGEE. The CDR3 protein is CASSTSGTSGRHSYEQYF. CDR3 nucleotides: TGTGCCAGCAGCACTAGCGGGACTAGCGGGAGGCACTCCTACGAGCAGTACTTC.

Only a few counts were recorded for this clone. This chain connects TRBV11-2 to TRBJ2-7; D may be TRBD1 or TRBD2 (5 bases each). V was shortened by 6 bases and J by 2 bases, with 17 bases between the two germline ends. This CDR3 comprises 15 residues. The germline CDR1 and CDR2 sequences are SGHAT and FQNNGV. In DNA, the CDR3 is TGTGCCAGCAGGCTGGGTCTGGGGGAACCCTACGAGCAGTACTTC. Protein sequence: CASRLGLGEPYEQYF.

The V call is TRBV6-2 or TRBV6-3, the J call TRBJ2-7; 7 nucleotides line up with TRBD1. Germline loops: CDR1 MNHEY, CDR2 SVGEGT. Trimming cost V 4 bases and J 5 bases; bases outside gene matches: 8. The length of the CDR3 is 14 residues. CDR3 loop: CASSLTGVRDEQYF. The CDR3 DNA follows: TGTGCCAGCAGTTTAACAGGGGTGAGGGACGAGCAGTACTTC.

The CDR3 nucleotides are TGTGCCAGCAGCCACCACACCAGGGACAACAATGAGCAGTTCTTC. Residues: CASSHHTRDNNEQFF. The V call is TRBV14, the J call TRBJ2-1; TRBD1 might be the D (6 bases). The CDR3 sequence is 15 residues long. Germline CDR1 and CDR2: SGHDN and FVKESK. V was pared by 3 bases and J by 5 bases, with 14 bases between.

V is TRBV2 and J is TRBJ2-7; a weak D match, TRBD2 (5 bases). Trimming left V 8 bases short and J 0 bases short, with 11 bases between. Germline CDR1 SNHLY, CDR2 FYNNEI. CDR3 length equals 13 residues. The CDR3: CASGSSSSYEQYF. The CDR3 DNA is TGTGCCAGCGGGAGTTCAAGCTCCTACGAGCAGTACTTC.